Each of the 8 T cell receptor beta chains below was sequenced from the same sample in a study of blood T cell repertoires in COVID-19. Profiled with immunoSEQ multiplex PCR; TCRdb holds only in-frame clones, not every one. Among roughly 41,000 clones, over 75% were seen once, and the ten largest hold around a sixth. The sample comprised peripheral blood. Receptors originate from a human donor in a cohort sampled during active COVID-19. The donor label of this sample is uncertain.

This clone occurred once. The chain employs TRBV6-6 and TRBJ1-1; no clear D gene. The germline V and J ends were trimmed by 6 bases and 2 bases, with 13 bases remaining between them. Germline CDR1 MNHNY, CDR2 SVGAGI (reference sequence). CDR3 length: 14 amino acids. CDR3 sequence (DNA): TGTGCCAGCAGACCCATACGGGGAAACACTGAAGCTTTCTTT. It specifies CASRPIRGNTEAFF.

The rearrangement links TRBV4-2 to TRBJ1-5; no clear D. V lost 1 base and J 0 bases, leaving 16 bases between the germline ends. Per the germline V gene, CDR1 is LGHNA and CDR2 is YNFKEQ. This CDR3 has 18 residues. The CDR3 region has the DNA TGTGCCAGCAGCCAAGCCCCCGACGGACTGTATAGCAATCAGCCCCAGCATTTT. This gives the protein CASSQAPDGLYSNQPQHF.

The rearrangement joins TRBV2 to TRBJ2-1; 10 bases align to TRBD2. With 8 bases clipped from V and 1 base from J, the junction kept 8 bases outside the gene matches. Germline CDR1 SNHLY, CDR2 FYNNEI. This CDR3 is 16 amino acids long. CDR3 coding DNA: TGTGCCAGCGGTGGAGCTAGCGGGGGTTCCTACAATGAGCAGTTCTTC. Translating it yields CASGGASGGSYNEQFF.

V is TRBV4-2 and J is TRBJ1-1; no clear D. The germline V gene encodes CDR1 LGHNA and CDR2 YNFKEQ. Trimming took off 0 bases at V and 1 base at J, with 12 bases between the two ends. CDR3 length: 16 amino acids. In DNA, the CDR3 is TGTGCCAGCAGCCAAGATAGGGTGGGGAGGAACACTGAAGCTTTCTTT. This encodes CASSQDRVGRNTEAFF.

The CDR3 loop reads CASSQDWGVVGYGYTF. The CDR3 nucleotides are TGTGCCAGCAGCCAAGACTGGGGGGTGGTAGGCTATGGCTACACCTTC. The V call is TRBV3-1 (or the pseudogene TRBV3-2), the J call TRBJ1-2, with D possibly TRBD1 on 5 matching bases. Germline values: CDR1 LGHDT, CDR2 YNNKEL (reference sequence). The CDR3 covers 16 residues. Trimming shortened V by 0 bases and J by 4 bases, and 15 bases separated the two germline ends.

CDR3 nucleotides: TGTGCCAGCCGGCAGGGATGGAATCAGCCCCAGCATTTT. This sequence encodes CASRQGWNQPQHF. The rearrangement links TRBV27 to TRBJ1-5, with D possibly matching TRBD1 (5 bases). The germline V and J ends were trimmed by 8 bases and 4 bases, with 12 bases remaining between them. Germline lookup yields CDR1 MNHEY and CDR2 SMNVEV (reference sequence). The CDR3 is 13 residues long.

The chain joins TRBV7-3 to TRBJ1-1; TRBD1 is a possible D gene (6 bases). CDR1 and CDR2 from the germline V gene are SGHTA and FQGTGA. This CDR3 region has 13 residues. Trimming shortened V by 6 bases and J by 5 bases, and 13 bases separated the two germline ends. CDR3 DNA sequence: TGTGCCAGCAGTTCACAGGGTCGTACTGAAGCTTTCTTT. The encoded protein is CASSSQGRTEAFF.

In the case of this clone: The junction shows a germline mismatch at one end, possibly a read error. V and J are TRBV7-7 and TRBJ2-7, with 12 positions matching TRBD1. The CDR3 consists of 14 residues. Germline V CDR1 and CDR2: SSHAT, FNYEAQ (reference sequence). For the CDR3, the DNA is TGTGCTAGCAGCCTGGGACAGGGGGCAGGGGAGCAGTACTTC. It yields the protein CASSLGQGAGEQYF.